These T cell receptor beta chains were read from a single sample in a study of cytotoxic CD8 clonotypes in ibrutinib-treated CLL. Measured with immunoSEQ multiplex PCR; TCRdb has only the in-frame clones, and not every one. This table holds 270,000 or so clones, approximately 76% found once. The specimen was PBMCs, collected at disease progression, from a patient treated with ibrutinib. The receptors originated from a human donor with chronic lymphocytic leukemia. Each CDR3 is given with its conserved first and last residue. The order of the fields is V gene, J gene, clone size, CDR3 protein. Clone size is shown for a subset of rows, as once, few, many or a class of expanded clone.

v_call: TRBV4-1
j_call: TRBJ2-3
clone_size: -
cdr3_aa: CASSLDSGVGTDTQYF

v_call: TRBV10-3
j_call: TRBJ1-5
clone_size: -
cdr3_aa: CAMGENQPQHF

v_call: TRBV28
j_call: TRBJ1-4
clone_size: -
cdr3_aa: CASSFQGRTANEKLFF

v_call: TRBV7-2
j_call: TRBJ2-7
clone_size: -
cdr3_aa: CASSFLSASGSYEQYF

v_call: TRBV6-5
j_call: TRBJ1-2
clone_size: few
cdr3_aa: CASRAGQPYGYTF

v_call: TRBV11-2
j_call: TRBJ2-7
clone_size: -
cdr3_aa: CASSLDPGGTYEQYF

v_call: TRBV7-9
j_call: TRBJ1-2
clone_size: -
cdr3_aa: CASIQGADPGGYTF

v_call: TRBV13
j_call: TRBJ2-1
clone_size: -
cdr3_aa: CASSLGTSNEQFF

v_call: TRBV28
j_call: TRBJ2-1
clone_size: -
cdr3_aa: CATQPAAPGWDYNEQFF

v_call: TRBV19
j_call: TRBJ1-4
clone_size: -
cdr3_aa: CASTSSEKLFF

v_call: TRBV20-1
j_call: TRBJ1-2
clone_size: -
cdr3_aa: CSASLLRGYTF

v_call: TRBV25-1
j_call: TRBJ1-6
clone_size: -
cdr3_aa: CASSDPRDPTSPLHF

v_call: TRBV6-6
j_call: TRBJ2-7
clone_size: -
cdr3_aa: CASSGTIPYEQYF

v_call: TRBV7-2
j_call: TRBJ1-1
clone_size: -
cdr3_aa: CASSLRRTTRKGEAFF

v_call: TRBV18
j_call: TRBJ1-5
clone_size: few
cdr3_aa: CASSPDGGNQPQHF

v_call: TRBV4-1
j_call: TRBJ2-5
clone_size: -
cdr3_aa: CASSQGWEETQYF

v_call: TRBV27
j_call: TRBJ2-7
clone_size: -
cdr3_aa: CASSLNRVNEQYF

v_call: TRBV7-9
j_call: TRBJ1-4
clone_size: -
cdr3_aa: CASSLAFATGLEKLFF

v_call: TRBV27
j_call: TRBJ2-7
clone_size: -
cdr3_aa: CASSLKGWTGPLEQYF

v_call: TRBV27
j_call: TRBJ1-2
clone_size: -
cdr3_aa: CASRLRTGGDGYTF

v_call: TRBV5-5
j_call: TRBJ2-7
clone_size: -
cdr3_aa: CASSLRLAGGPNEQYF

v_call: TRBV28
j_call: TRBJ2-7
clone_size: -
cdr3_aa: CASSPLTGFSSYEQYF

v_call: TRBV7-9
j_call: TRBJ2-7
clone_size: -
cdr3_aa: CASSPPDISYEQYF

v_call: TRBV11-3
j_call: TRBJ2-3
clone_size: -
cdr3_aa: CASSFPQGDTQYF

v_call: TRBV18
j_call: TRBJ2-7
clone_size: few
cdr3_aa: CASSPPRPGRPIEQYF

v_call: TRBV6-1
j_call: TRBJ1-2
clone_size: -
cdr3_aa: CASSDPLAYGYTF

v_call: TRBV5-1
j_call: TRBJ2-2
clone_size: -
cdr3_aa: CASSLGNRPGELFF

v_call: TRBV14
j_call: TRBJ1-3
clone_size: -
cdr3_aa: CASSQEFGGLASGNTIYF

v_call: TRBV7-3
j_call: TRBJ2-1
clone_size: once
cdr3_aa: CASSFLSTGNEQFF

v_call: TRBV9
j_call: TRBJ2-2
clone_size: -
cdr3_aa: CASTRGGNGELFF

v_call: TRBV7-8
j_call: TRBJ2-2
clone_size: -
cdr3_aa: CASSTLGRLANTGELFF

v_call: TRBV5-5
j_call: TRBJ2-7
clone_size: -
cdr3_aa: CASSWGVDEQYF

v_call: TRBV5-1
j_call: TRBJ2-7
clone_size: -
cdr3_aa: CASSLVGGSSYEQYF

v_call: TRBV7-9
j_call: TRBJ1-2
clone_size: -
cdr3_aa: CASSSDSEYGYTF

v_call: TRBV6-6
j_call: TRBJ1-1
clone_size: once
cdr3_aa: CASRHPPGPLNTEAFF

v_call: TRBV18
j_call: TRBJ1-1
clone_size: -
cdr3_aa: CASSPVGTEAFF

v_call: TRBV12-5
j_call: TRBJ1-6
clone_size: few
cdr3_aa: CASGQVSSSYNSPLHF

v_call: TRBV11-3
j_call: TRBJ2-7
clone_size: -
cdr3_aa: CASSLGTGSTYEQYF

v_call: TRBV6-5
j_call: TRBJ2-5
clone_size: few
cdr3_aa: CASGSAETQYF

v_call: TRBV12-5
j_call: TRBJ2-7
clone_size: few
cdr3_aa: CASGLAPYEQYF

v_call: TRBV11-2
j_call: TRBJ1-2
clone_size: -
cdr3_aa: CASSRGVEYGYTF

v_call: TRBV25-1
j_call: TRBJ1-2
clone_size: -
cdr3_aa: CASSEYGGTNYGYTF

v_call: TRBV27
j_call: TRBJ2-7
clone_size: -
cdr3_aa: CASSLSGGYEQYF

v_call: TRBV7-2
j_call: TRBJ2-3
clone_size: -
cdr3_aa: CASSLAGLEGTQYF

v_call: TRBV18
j_call: TRBJ1-4
clone_size: -
cdr3_aa: CASTAGLKEKLFF

v_call: TRBV5-1
j_call: TRBJ2-3
clone_size: -
cdr3_aa: CASSLAGTGISTDTQYF

v_call: TRBV6-5
j_call: TRBJ2-3
clone_size: -
cdr3_aa: CASTDPGHPTDTQYF

v_call: TRBV28
j_call: TRBJ2-7
clone_size: -
cdr3_aa: CASSQTSGRSHEQYF

v_call: TRBV10-1
j_call: TRBJ1-1
clone_size: -
cdr3_aa: CASSASKMNTEAFF

v_call: TRBV5-4
j_call: TRBJ1-6
clone_size: -
cdr3_aa: CASSRGDGFYNSPLHF